This T cell receptor beta chain came from a study of OX40 agonist ivuxolimab in advanced cancers. TCRdb's copy holds only in-frame clones and misses some; the assay was immunoSEQ multiplex PCR. The data show fewer than 200,000 clones, 90% to 95% seen once. Germline-derived CDR1 and CDR2 are SEHNR and FQNEAQ (reference sequence). The CDR3 covers 14 residues. V was shortened by 5 bases and J by 7 bases, with 15 bases between the two germline ends. The rearrangement joins TRBV7-9 to TRBJ1-5, with a tentative D call TRBD1 (6 bases). This clonotype was sampled from an adult with an advanced solid tumor such as melanoma, head and neck, liver or kidney cancer. Material: CD4+ or CD8+ T cells sorted from blood, obtained in a trial of the OX40 agonist ivuxolimab. Written as DNA, the CDR3 is TGTGCCAGCAGCGCCCGGGGGGCAGGGCAGCCCCAGCATTTT. Translated: CASSARGAGQPQHF. The full variable domain, in which reference TRBV7-9 and TRBJ1-5 provide the parts outside the CDR3, is DTGVSQNPRHKITKRGQNVTFRCDPISEHNRLYWYRQTLGQGPEFLTYFQNEAQLEKSRLLSDRFSAERPKGSFSTLEIQRTEQGDSAMYLCASSARGAGQPQHFGDGTRLSIL.